The rows below give T cell receptor beta chains drawn from one sample of a study of blood T cell repertoires in COVID-19. TCRdb keeps only in-frame clones here, not all; method: immunoSEQ multiplex PCR. The sample lists roughly 140,000 clones; around 80% were seen once. The specimen sequenced was peripheral blood. The source is an elderly woman in a cohort sampled during active or convalescent COVID-19. Each CDR3 is given with its conserved first and last residue.

CDR3: CASSLGQRELFF
V: TRBV5-1
J: TRBJ2-2

CDR3: CASSFDRYNQPQHF
V: TRBV27
J: TRBJ1-5

CDR3: CASSLGQTYNEQFF
V: TRBV5-1
J: TRBJ2-1

CDR3: CASSFGLGDDYEQYF
V: TRBV7-9
J: TRBJ2-7

CDR3: CASSRLAGVSAIQYF
V: TRBV6-2/TRBV6-3
J: TRBJ2-4

CDR3: CASSPWTTANTEAFF
V: TRBV5-5
J: TRBJ1-1

CDR3: CASSLDRGLSDTQYF
V: TRBV28
J: TRBJ2-3

CDR3: CASSLEQGPYEQYF
V: TRBV5-1
J: TRBJ2-7

CDR3: CASSPLEYNEQFF
V: TRBV18
J: TRBJ2-1

CDR3: CASSLQGASTDTQYF
V: TRBV18
J: TRBJ2-3

CDR3: CASSRGGQLNTEAFF
V: TRBV5-4
J: TRBJ1-1

CDR3: CASSIRGQGPHEQFF
V: TRBV19
J: TRBJ2-1

CDR3: CASSPPASTEAFF
V: TRBV18
J: TRBJ1-1

CDR3: CASSHRGTDTQYF
V: TRBV7-3
J: TRBJ2-3

CDR3: CASSLNGGAADTQYF
V: TRBV7-3
J: TRBJ2-3

CDR3: CASSDQAPVIHTDTQYF
V: TRBV7-2
J: TRBJ2-3

CDR3: CASSGAAGWGQFF
V: TRBV2
J: TRBJ2-1

CDR3: CASSLYGINYGYTF
V: TRBV28
J: TRBJ1-2

CDR3: CASSIATGDPQHF
V: TRBV19
J: TRBJ1-5

CDR3: CASSLARTGTISGNTIYF
V: TRBV5-5
J: TRBJ1-3

CDR3: CASSRGQGNYGYTF
V: TRBV7-2
J: TRBJ1-2

CDR3: CASSYKNLGNTIYF
V: TRBV7-9
J: TRBJ1-3

CDR3: CASSIQGYSNQPQHF
V: TRBV19
J: TRBJ1-5

CDR3: CATSGAAGTSTDTQYF
V: TRBV24-1
J: TRBJ2-3

CDR3: CASKAVRVDEKLFF
V: TRBV2
J: TRBJ1-4

CDR3: CASSLGPPSSGNTIYF
V: TRBV11-3
J: TRBJ1-3

CDR3: CASSYVVSRGTGELFF
V: TRBV6-5
J: TRBJ2-2

CDR3: CAHGRGNYGYTF
V: TRBV30
J: TRBJ1-2

CDR3: CASSQRGRRPYGYTF
V: TRBV3-1/TRBV3-2
J: TRBJ1-2